This is a list of T cell receptor beta chains from one sample in a study of OX40 agonist ivuxolimab in advanced cancers. Libraries were prepared by immunoSEQ multiplex PCR; TCRdb keeps only in-frame clonotypes and omits some of them. Among about 47,000 clones listed, around 85% were seen once. Source: CD4+ or CD8+ T cells sorted from blood, taken in a trial of the OX40 agonist ivuxolimab. These receptors were collected from an adult with an advanced solid tumor such as melanoma, head and neck, liver or kidney cancer. Each CDR3 is given with its conserved first and last residue. The D gene is left open where the match is weak. Some rows have no size entry. The others give once, few or many, or a class for an expanded clone.

D gene: .; J gene: TRBJ2-3; clone size: .; V gene: TRBV18; CDR3 protein: CASADGIWDTQYF; CDR3 DNA: TGTGCCAGCGCCGACGGGATATGGGATACGCAGTATTTT
D gene: .; J gene: TRBJ1-1; clone size: few; V gene: TRBV7-6; CDR3 protein: CASAAWFYGEKNTEAFF; CDR3 DNA: TGTGCCAGCGCAGCTTGGTTTTATGGGGAAAAGAACACTGAAGCTTTCTTT
D gene: .; J gene: TRBJ2-1; clone size: .; V gene: TRBV19; CDR3 protein: CASNWGVFRREYNEQFF; CDR3 DNA: TGTGCCAGTAATTGGGGCGTTTTTCGGCGGGAATACAATGAGCAGTTCTTC
D gene: TRBD1; J gene: TRBJ1-2; clone size: .; V gene: TRBV10-3; CDR3 protein: CAIRPTGTGDYGYTF; CDR3 DNA: TGTGCCATCAGACCGACCGGGACAGGGGACTATGGCTACACCTTC
D gene: TRBD2; J gene: TRBJ2-1; clone size: .; V gene: TRBV15; CDR3 protein: CATSRDGTSGRREQFF; CDR3 DNA: TGTGCCACCAGCAGAGATGGGACTAGCGGGAGGAGAGAGCAGTTCTTC
D gene: TRBD2; J gene: TRBJ2-2; clone size: .; V gene: TRBV2; CDR3 protein: CASSGTRNTGELFF; CDR3 DNA: TGTGCCAGCAGTGGGACTAGAAACACCGGGGAGCTGTTTTTT
D gene: .; J gene: TRBJ2-7; clone size: .; V gene: TRBV4-2; CDR3 protein: CASSQDLSEYYEQYF; CDR3 DNA: TGTGCCAGCAGCCAAGATCTTAGCGAGTACTACGAGCAGTACTTC
D gene: .; J gene: TRBJ2-7; clone size: few; V gene: TRBV28; CDR3 protein: CASRTNTEQYF; CDR3 DNA: TGTGCCAGCAGGACGAACACCGAGCAGTACTTC
D gene: TRBD1; J gene: TRBJ2-1; clone size: .; V gene: TRBV6-5; CDR3 protein: CASSRDSYNEQFF; CDR3 DNA: TGTGCCAGCAGTCGGGACAGTTACAATGAGCAGTTCTTC
D gene: TRBD1; J gene: TRBJ1-4; clone size: .; V gene: TRBV7-9; CDR3 protein: CASSFRGTGNEKLFF; CDR3 DNA: TGTGCCAGCAGTTTCCGCGGGACAGGGAACGAAAAACTGTTTTTT
D gene: TRBD1; J gene: TRBJ1-1; clone size: .; V gene: TRBV10-3; CDR3 protein: CAISQTGEATEAFF; CDR3 DNA: TGTGCCATCAGCCAGACAGGGGAGGCCACTGAAGCTTTCTTT
D gene: .; J gene: TRBJ1-2; clone size: .; V gene: TRBV28; CDR3 protein: CASGTWGGYTF; CDR3 DNA: TGTGCCAGCGGGACCTGGGGTGGCTACACCTTC
D gene: .; J gene: TRBJ1-5; clone size: .; V gene: TRBV19; CDR3 protein: CASTRSRANQPQHF; CDR3 DNA: TGTGCCAGTACGAGGAGCCGCGCCAATCAGCCCCAGCATTTT
D gene: .; J gene: TRBJ2-7; clone size: .; V gene: TRBV5-3; CDR3 protein: CASSQLEMHGREQYF; CDR3 DNA: TGTGCCAGCAGCCAACTGGAAATGCATGGGAGGGAGCAGTACTTC
D gene: .; J gene: TRBJ2-5; clone size: .; V gene: TRBV11-2; CDR3 protein: CASSWGPNGETQYF; CDR3 DNA: TGTGCCAGCAGCTGGGGACCCAATGGAGAGACCCAGTACTTC
D gene: .; J gene: TRBJ2-7; clone size: .; V gene: TRBV19; CDR3 protein: CASSTHGGYEQYF; CDR3 DNA: TGTGCCAGTAGTACGCATGGGGGTTACGAGCAGTACTTC
D gene: TRBD1; J gene: TRBJ2-7; clone size: once; V gene: TRBV27; CDR3 protein: CASSTGTGGYEQYF; CDR3 DNA: TGTGCCAGCAGTACAGGGACAGGGGGCTACGAGCAGTACTTC
D gene: TRBD2; J gene: TRBJ2-1; clone size: .; V gene: TRBV5-4; CDR3 protein: CASSLGGLAATYNEQFF; CDR3 DNA: TGTGCCAGCAGCTTGGGGGGACTAGCGGCCACCTACAATGAGCAGTTCTTC
D gene: TRBD1; J gene: TRBJ1-1; clone size: .; V gene: TRBV6-5; CDR3 protein: CASSYSTGEAEAFF; CDR3 DNA: TGTGCCAGCAGTTATTCAACAGGGGAGGCTGAAGCTTTCTTT
D gene: TRBD2; J gene: TRBJ2-1; clone size: .; V gene: TRBV30; CDR3 protein: CARAGGPYEQFF; CDR3 DNA: TGTGCCCGAGCGGGAGGGCCGTATGAGCAGTTCTTC